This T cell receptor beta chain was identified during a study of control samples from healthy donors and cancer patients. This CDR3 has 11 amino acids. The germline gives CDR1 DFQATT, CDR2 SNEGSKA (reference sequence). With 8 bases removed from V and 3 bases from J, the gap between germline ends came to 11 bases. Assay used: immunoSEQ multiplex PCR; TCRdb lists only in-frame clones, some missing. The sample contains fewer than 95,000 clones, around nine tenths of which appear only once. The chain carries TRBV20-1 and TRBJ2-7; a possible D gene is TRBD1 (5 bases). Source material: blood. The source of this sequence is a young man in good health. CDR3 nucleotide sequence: TGCAGTACCGCGACAGACTACGAGCAGTACTTC. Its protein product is CSTATDYEQYF.